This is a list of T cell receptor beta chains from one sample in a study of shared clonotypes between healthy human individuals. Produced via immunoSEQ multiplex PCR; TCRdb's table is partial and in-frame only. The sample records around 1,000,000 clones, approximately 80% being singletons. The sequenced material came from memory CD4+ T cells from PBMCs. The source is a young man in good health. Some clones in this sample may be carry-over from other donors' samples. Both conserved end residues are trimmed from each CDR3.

CDR3 protein: ASSAPGQIYNEQF; V gene: TRBV7-9; J gene: TRBJ2-1; CDR3 length: 13
CDR3 protein: ASSSRSPPGEQF; V gene: TRBV7-9; J gene: TRBJ2-1; CDR3 length: 12
CDR3 protein: ASSLVPALAWVGYT; V gene: TRBV11-2; J gene: TRBJ1-2; CDR3 length: 14
CDR3 protein: ASSPLNQPQH; V gene: TRBV19; J gene: TRBJ1-5; CDR3 length: 10
CDR3 protein: ASSFGIGGTEAF; V gene: TRBV27; J gene: TRBJ1-1; CDR3 length: 12
CDR3 protein: ASSYPGGGGEQY; V gene: TRBV6-5; J gene: TRBJ2-7; CDR3 length: 12
CDR3 protein: ASSQDGGRAIGGYT; V gene: TRBV4-1; J gene: TRBJ1-2; CDR3 length: 14
CDR3 protein: ASSVVGQNSYNEQF; V gene: TRBV9; J gene: TRBJ2-1; CDR3 length: 14
CDR3 protein: ASSLGIAGEADTQY; V gene: TRBV28; J gene: TRBJ2-3; CDR3 length: 14
CDR3 protein: ASSAQGQYNEQF; V gene: TRBV18; J gene: TRBJ2-1; CDR3 length: 12
CDR3 protein: ASSLGTRYT; V gene: TRBV9; J gene: TRBJ1-2; CDR3 length: 9
CDR3 protein: ASGGQGATEAF; V gene: TRBV12-5; J gene: TRBJ1-1; CDR3 length: 11
CDR3 protein: ASTARGQPQH; V gene: TRBV6-6; J gene: TRBJ1-5; CDR3 length: 10
CDR3 protein: ASSSRGPYTGELF; V gene: TRBV27; J gene: TRBJ2-2; CDR3 length: 13
CDR3 protein: AWSVPERGSDTQY; V gene: TRBV30; J gene: TRBJ2-3; CDR3 length: 13
CDR3 protein: ASSLLLDGETQY; V gene: TRBV5-1; J gene: TRBJ2-5; CDR3 length: 12
CDR3 protein: ASSYADRGDQPQH; V gene: TRBV6-6; J gene: TRBJ1-5; CDR3 length: 13
CDR3 protein: ASSRTNPLPFSGNTIY; V gene: TRBV11-2; J gene: TRBJ1-3; CDR3 length: 16
CDR3 protein: ASSSTSATGELF; V gene: TRBV7-8; J gene: TRBJ2-2; CDR3 length: 12
CDR3 protein: ASSQRLGGYT; V gene: TRBV4-3; J gene: TRBJ1-2; CDR3 length: 10
CDR3 protein: ASFDEGGELF; V gene: TRBV2; J gene: TRBJ2-2; CDR3 length: 10
CDR3 protein: ASSLKAGAGYNEQF; V gene: TRBV7-3; J gene: TRBJ2-1; CDR3 length: 14
CDR3 protein: ATSRSGSGYEQY; V gene: TRBV15; J gene: TRBJ2-7; CDR3 length: 12
CDR3 protein: ASSFYRNTIY; V gene: TRBV28; J gene: TRBJ1-3; CDR3 length: 10
CDR3 protein: ASSYPGQEQY; V gene: TRBV6-6; J gene: TRBJ2-5; CDR3 length: 10
CDR3 protein: ASSLGPTGELF; V gene: TRBV5-6; J gene: TRBJ2-2; CDR3 length: 11
CDR3 protein: ASSLLGGTSEAF; V gene: TRBV28; J gene: TRBJ1-1; CDR3 length: 12
CDR3 protein: ASSPWDAKDQPQH; V gene: TRBV28; J gene: TRBJ1-5; CDR3 length: 13
CDR3 protein: SGNREGTIY; V gene: TRBV29-1; J gene: TRBJ1-3; CDR3 length: 9
CDR3 protein: ASSVGQIDQTQY; V gene: TRBV9; J gene: TRBJ2-5; CDR3 length: 12
CDR3 protein: ASRKTRLAVADTQY; V gene: TRBV2; J gene: TRBJ2-3; CDR3 length: 14
CDR3 protein: ASMRTSGTLAKNIQY; V gene: TRBV2; J gene: TRBJ2-4; CDR3 length: 15
CDR3 protein: AISESGGTGNEQF; V gene: TRBV10-3; J gene: TRBJ2-1; CDR3 length: 13
CDR3 protein: SVLAGSGDEQF; V gene: TRBV29-1; J gene: TRBJ2-1; CDR3 length: 11
CDR3 protein: ASSLGRTGEGYT; V gene: TRBV5-4; J gene: TRBJ1-2; CDR3 length: 12
CDR3 protein: ASSYNMNTEAF; V gene: TRBV19; J gene: TRBJ1-1; CDR3 length: 11
CDR3 protein: ASSLDLRSYEQY; V gene: TRBV7-2; J gene: TRBJ2-7; CDR3 length: 12
CDR3 protein: ASSEADTYGYT; V gene: TRBV6-1; J gene: TRBJ1-2; CDR3 length: 11
CDR3 protein: ASRTGQGHNQPQH; V gene: TRBV28; J gene: TRBJ1-5; CDR3 length: 13
CDR3 protein: ASSPQAYEQY; V gene: TRBV7-9; J gene: TRBJ2-7; CDR3 length: 10
CDR3 protein: ASSLSSYEQY; V gene: TRBV6-5; J gene: TRBJ2-7; CDR3 length: 10
CDR3 protein: AWSSDLYSPLH; V gene: TRBV30; J gene: TRBJ1-6; CDR3 length: 11
CDR3 protein: ASSPGQTQETQY; V gene: TRBV7-2; J gene: TRBJ2-5; CDR3 length: 12
CDR3 protein: ASSQREGRNEQF; V gene: TRBV4-2; J gene: TRBJ2-1; CDR3 length: 12
CDR3 protein: ASSVRQGTRSGANVLT; V gene: TRBV9; J gene: TRBJ2-6; CDR3 length: 16
CDR3 protein: ASTTFSGGAGEQY; V gene: TRBV7-9; J gene: NA; CDR3 length: 13
CDR3 protein: ASSLRTSGSFLYEQY; V gene: TRBV27; J gene: TRBJ2-7; CDR3 length: 15
CDR3 protein: ASTPGLAGTYEQY; V gene: TRBV10-2; J gene: TRBJ2-7; CDR3 length: 13
CDR3 protein: ASSRGGAATHQPQH; V gene: TRBV11-2; J gene: TRBJ1-5; CDR3 length: 14
CDR3 protein: ASSLGDRSYEQY; V gene: TRBV11-3; J gene: TRBJ2-7; CDR3 length: 12
CDR3 protein: SVVTGGSGANVLT; V gene: TRBV29-1; J gene: TRBJ2-6; CDR3 length: 13